Shown below are 16 T cell receptor beta chains from a single sample sequenced in a study of control samples from healthy donors and cancer patients. The repertoire was sequenced with immunoSEQ multiplex PCR; TCRdb's copy has only in-frame clones and lacks some. The sample carries fewer than 300,000 clones, roughly 87% recorded once. Sequencing was carried out using PBMCs. The receptor source for this set is a woman aged 60-70 years with lung cancer.

The V and J genes are TRBV12-3 or TRBV12-4 and TRBJ1-2, with 7 bases aligning to TRBD1. This CDR3 is 13 amino acids long. V dropped 6 bases and J dropped 4; count of bases not matched to a gene: 5. In nucleotides, the CDR3 is TGTGCCAGCAGACGGACAGGTACCTATGGCTACACCTTC. Translating it yields CASRRTGTYGYTF.

Concerning this clone itself: Other nucleotide sequences in the sample specify the same CDR3. The genes are TRBV18 and TRBJ2-5; D is unclear. Germline V gene lookup returns CDR1 KGHSH and CDR2 LQKENI. The CDR3 covers 14 residues. V was trimmed by 1 base and J by 3 bases, leaving 9 bases between them. CDR3 nucleotide sequence: TGTGCCAGCTCACCACAGTACACTAAAGAGACCCAGTACTTC. This encodes CASSPQYTKETQYF.

The chain has TRBV28 and TRBJ2-7; TRBD2 aligns across 9 bases. The CDR3 covers 15 residues. Germline CDR1 MDHEN, CDR2 SYDVKM. J was trimmed by 6 bases and V by 6 bases; bases with no gene match: 12. CDR3 protein: CASRSNSGRVAEQYF. The DNA for the CDR3 is TGTGCCAGCAGGAGTAATAGCGGGAGAGTGGCCGAGCAGTACTTC.

The J gene is TRBJ2-7, the V gene TRBV9; maybe TRBD1 (6 bases). Per germline, CDR1 SGDLS and CDR2 YYNGEE. V gave up 2 bases and J gave up 3 bases, with 9 bases separating them. CDR3 size: 13 residues. Here the CDR3 reads CASSVSGVYEQYF. The CDR3 nucleotides are TGTGCCAGCAGCGTTTCAGGGGTCTACGAGCAGTACTTC.

The chain uses TRBV5-1 and TRBJ2-1, with TRBD2 identical over 9 bases. This CDR3 contains 17 residues. Germline CDR1 SGHRS, CDR2 YFSETQ. V gave up 2 bases and J gave up 0 bases; unmatched junction bases: 6. CDR3 coding DNA: TGCGCCAGCAGCTTACTCAGCGGGGGGAGCTCCTACAATGAGCAGTTCTTC. Encoded protein: CASSLLSGGSSYNEQFF.

The chain employs TRBV11-3 and TRBJ2-7; TRBD1 matches 7 bases. With 5 bases clipped from V and 7 bases from J, the junction kept 8 bases outside the gene matches. CDR1 is SGHNT and CDR2 is YENEEA in the germline V gene. The CDR3 contains 13 residues. CDR3 nucleotide sequence: TGTGCCAGCAGCCGGGACAGATCTACGGAGCAGTACTTC. Its protein product is CASSRDRSTEQYF.

Only a few counts were recorded for this clone. The rearrangement uses TRBV5-1 and TRBJ2-2, with TRBD1 matching over 12 bases. Losses at the gene ends were 0 bases for V and 7 bases for J; bases not matched to a gene: 4. This CDR3 comprises 16 residues. Germline CDR1 SGHRS, CDR2 YFSETQ. For the CDR3, the DNA is TGCGCCAGCAGCTTGGCGGGACAGGGGGCTGGCGGGGAGCTGTTTTTT. It translates to CASSLAGQGAGGELFF.

The chain carries TRBV6-6 and TRBJ1-2; perhaps TRBD1 as D (5 bases). V lost 3 bases, J lost 4 bases, and 15 bases lay in between. The germline V gene encodes CDR1 MNHNY and CDR2 SVGAGI (reference sequence). The CDR3 is 15 residues long. For the CDR3, the DNA is TGTGCCAGCAGTTATGGCGGGGCGCGTCCCTATGGCTACACCTTC. This codes for CASSYGGARPYGYTF.

The chain has TRBV5-1 and TRBJ2-7; 11 bases match TRBD1. After removal of 5 bases from V and 2 bases from J, the junction contained 6 bases not matched to a gene. Germline V gene sequence: CDR1 SGHRS, CDR2 YFSETQ. The CDR3 sequence is 15 residues long. The DNA of the CDR3 is TGCGCCAGCAGTGCCCCGGACAGGGGGCCCTACGAGCAGTACTTC. As protein: CASSAPDRGPYEQYF.

The chain uses TRBV12-1 and TRBJ1-5. TRBV12-1 is listed as a pseudogene. The CDR3 runs to 15 residues. Here the CDR3 reads CASSFRSRHSTRRDF. The DNA for the CDR3 is TGTGCCAGCAGCTTTAGAAGCCGCCATTCCACTAGAAGAGATTTT.

This clone was seen just once. The chain carries TRBV3-1 (or the pseudogene TRBV3-2) and TRBJ2-6; D uncertain. This CDR3 has 18 residues. CDR1 and CDR2 from the germline V gene are LGHDT and YNNKEL (reference sequence). Trimming cost V 0 bases and J 1 base, with 13 bases left between them. The CDR3 reads CASSQDRGSASGANVLTF. The CDR3 DNA reads as TGTGCCAGCAGCCAAGATCGTGGCAGTGCGTCTGGGGCCAACGTCCTGACTTTC.

CDR3 coding DNA: TGCGCCAGCACAGGCGGTACTAGCACAGATACGCAGTATTTT. Its translation: CASTGGTSTDTQYF. This chain links TRBV10-2 with TRBJ2-3; D gene ambiguous. The V end lost 7 bases, the J end lost 0 bases, and 11 bases lay between the germline ends. The CDR3 runs to 14 residues. From germline, CDR1 is WSHSY and CDR2 SAAADI.

This clone was counted a single time. This sequence joins TRBV5-1 and TRBJ1-2, with D tentatively TRBD1 (5 bases). V was clipped by 1 base and J by 5 bases, with 15 bases between them. Germline V gene sequence: CDR1 SGHRS, CDR2 YFSETQ. The CDR3 is 15 residues long. DNA of the CDR3: TGCGCCAGCAGCTTGATCCCGACAGATCGATATGGCTACACCTTC. Protein product: CASSLIPTDRYGYTF.

On this clone: Other nucleotide sequences in the sample specify the same CDR3. This chain uses TRBV18 with TRBJ1-1; D is unresolved. V lost 2 bases and J lost 0, with 4 bases in between. Germline-derived CDR1 and CDR2 are KGHSH and LQKENI. CDR3 length equals 13 residues. CDR3 region: CASSPDLNTEAFF. CDR3 sequence (DNA): TGTGCCAGCTCACCAGACCTGAACACTGAAGCTTTCTTT.

The chain employs TRBV28 and TRBJ2-1, with 9 bases that match TRBD2. The V gene end was trimmed by 10 bases and the J gene end by 8 bases; junction bases not matched to a gene: 12. The CDR3 totals 14 residues. Per germline, CDR1 MDHEN and CDR2 SYDVKM. CDR3 nucleotide sequence: TGTGCCACACGTAGCGGGAGCGGGGTCGATGAGCAGTTCTTC. This translates into CATRSGSGVDEQFF.

The gene calls are TRBV7-2 and TRBJ2-1; D perhaps matches TRBD2 (5 bases). Germline CDR1 and CDR2: SGHTA and FQGNSA. Trimming pared 1 base from V and 5 bases from J, leaving 15 bases between. This CDR3 is built from 16 residues. The CDR3 spells CASSLVGTGRDNEQFF. Written as DNA, the CDR3 is TGTGCCAGCAGCTTAGTAGGAACGGGGAGAGACAATGAGCAGTTCTTC.